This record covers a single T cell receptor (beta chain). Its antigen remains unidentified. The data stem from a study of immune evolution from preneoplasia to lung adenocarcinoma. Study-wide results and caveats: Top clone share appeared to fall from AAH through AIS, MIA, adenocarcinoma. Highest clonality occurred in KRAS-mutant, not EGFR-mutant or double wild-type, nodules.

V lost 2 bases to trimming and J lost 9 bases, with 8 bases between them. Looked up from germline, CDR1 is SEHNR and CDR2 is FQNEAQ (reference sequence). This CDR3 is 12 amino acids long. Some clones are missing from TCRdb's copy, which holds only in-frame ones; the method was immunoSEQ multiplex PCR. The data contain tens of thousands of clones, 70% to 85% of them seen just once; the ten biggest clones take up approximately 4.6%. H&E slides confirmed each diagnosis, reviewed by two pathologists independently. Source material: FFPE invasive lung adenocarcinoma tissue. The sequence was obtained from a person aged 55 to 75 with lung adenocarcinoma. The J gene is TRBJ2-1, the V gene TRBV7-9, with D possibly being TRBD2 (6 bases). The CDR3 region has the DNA TGTGCCAGCAGCTTAACTAGCTCTGAGCAGTTCTTC. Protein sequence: CASSLTSSEQFF.